Listed below are T cell receptor beta chains from one sample, sequenced in a study of cytomegalovirus exposure and HLA in healthy donors. The data were produced by immunoSEQ multiplex PCR, yet TCRdb's version contains in-frame clones alone and is incomplete. Found here are about 220,000 clones, under 80% of them singletons; the top ten hold roughly 1.9%. The sample comprised PBMCs. These receptors originate from a woman in her thirties in good health and CMV-seronegative. Each CDR3 is given with its conserved first and last residue. The D gene is left open where the match is weak. Rows give clone size only sometimes, using once, few, many, or a class for an expanded clone.

d_gene,j_gene,v_gene,abundance,CDR3aa,CDR3nt
NA,TRBJ1-1,TRBV30,NA,CAWSSGRGNTEAFF,TGTGCCTGGAGCTCCGGCCGGGGGAACACTGAAGCTTTCTTT
TRBD2,TRBJ2-7,TRBV19,NA,CASSQGLALTYEQYF,TGTGCCAGTAGTCAGGGACTAGCTCTCACCTACGAGCAGTACTTC
TRBD2,TRBJ2-1,TRBV6-5,NA,CASSFGRVNEQFF,TGTGCCAGCAGTTTCGGGAGGGTCAATGAGCAGTTCTTC
NA,TRBJ1-5,TRBV6-6,few,CASTGGGDNQPQHF,TGTGCCAGCACCGGCGGGGGGGATAATCAGCCCCAGCATTTT
TRBD2,TRBJ2-5,TRBV5-1,NA,CASSSGGTSGGQETQYF,TGCGCCAGCAGCTCGGGGGGGACTAGCGGGGGACAAGAGACCCAGTACTTC
NA,TRBJ2-1,TRBV11-2,NA,CASSARGSANEQFF,TGTGCCAGCAGCGCCAGAGGGAGTGCTAATGAGCAGTTCTTC
NA,TRBJ1-2,TRBV6-5,NA,CASSYVQGKQPRYTF,TGTGCCAGCAGTTATGTGCAGGGGAAGCAACCTAGGTACACCTTC
NA,TRBJ1-1,TRBV30,once,CAWSPQGWGAFF,TGTGCCTGGAGTCCCCAGGGGTGGGGAGCTTTCTTT
NA,TRBJ1-6,TRBV13,NA,CASSAGDSPLHF,TGTGCCAGCAGCGCAGGGGATTCACCCCTCCACTTT
NA,TRBJ2-3,TRBV6-5,NA,CASSGDTSTDTQYF,TGTGCCAGCAGTGGGGACACAAGCACAGATACGCAGTATTTT
NA,TRBJ1-2,TRBV30,NA,CAWSFRGYGYTF,TGTGCCTGGAGTTTCCGAGGGTATGGCTACACCTTC
TRBD2,TRBJ2-1,TRBV7-3,once,CASSLVAGLYNEQFF,TGTGCCAGCAGCTTGGTAGCGGGATTATACAATGAGCAGTTCTTC
NA,TRBJ2-5,TRBV21-1,NA,CASSKPTGDPQYF,TGTGCCAGCAGCAAGCCAACAGGGGACCCCCAGTACTTC
TRBD2,TRBJ2-1,TRBV15,NA,CATRTGGGPEEQFF,TGTGCCACCAGGACAGGCGGGGGGCCAGAGGAGCAGTTCTTC
NA,TRBJ2-5,TRBV6-5,NA,CASTSQLQETQYF,TGTGCCAGCACCTCACAGCTCCAAGAGACCCAGTACTTC
NA,TRBJ1-5,TRBV19,NA,CASSTPWGGALDQPQHF,TGTGCCAGTAGTACCCCATGGGGGGGGGCGCTGGATCAGCCCCAGCATTTT
TRBD2,TRBJ2-5,TRBV6-6,NA,CASRIAGLETQYF,TGTGCCAGCAGGATAGCGGGGTTAGAGACCCAGTACTTC
TRBD1,TRBJ2-5,TRBV6-4,NA,CASSDLNRGPETQYF,TGTGCCAGCAGTGACTTGAACAGGGGGCCAGAGACCCAGTACTTC
TRBD1,TRBJ1-1,TRBV25-1,NA,CASSETGRTEAFF,TGTGCCAGCAGTGAGACAGGGAGGACTGAAGCTTTCTTT
NA,TRBJ1-1,TRBV2,NA,CASSDDRNTEAFF,TGTGCCAGCAGTGATGACAGGAACACTGAAGCTTTCTTT
NA,TRBJ2-7,TRBV5-1,NA,CASSLAAGATYEQYF,TGCGCCAGCAGCTTGGCGGCAGGGGCGACCTACGAGCAGTACTTC
TRBD1,TRBJ1-2,TRBV18,NA,CASSVQGRNYGYTF,TGTGCCAGCTCCGTACAGGGGCGCAACTATGGCTACACCTTC
NA,TRBJ2-7,TRBV4-1,NA,CASSQSKGDNEQYF,TGCGCCAGCAGCCAAAGTAAGGGGGACAACGAGCAGTACTTC
NA,TRBJ2-1,TRBV9,few,CASSLLGETPYNEQFF,TGTGCCAGCAGCCTGTTGGGAGAGACCCCCTACAATGAGCAGTTCTTC
TRBD2,TRBJ2-1,TRBV4-2,NA,CASSQDPGTSETQFF,TGTGCCAGCAGCCAAGATCCCGGGACTAGCGAAACGCAGTTCTTC
TRBD1,TRBJ1-1,TRBV6-1,NA,CASSEAPHRQGAAFF,TGTGCCAGCAGTGAAGCGCCCCATCGCCAGGGGGCAGCTTTCTTT
NA,TRBJ2-7,TRBV2,NA,CAGTLDTSFEQYF,TGTGCCGGCACCCTGGACACCTCCTTTGAGCAGTACTTC
TRBD1,TRBJ1-4,TRBV18,NA,CASSGQGATNEKLFF,TGTGCCAGCTCGGGACAGGGGGCAACTAATGAAAAACTGTTTTTT
NA,TRBJ2-3,TRBV7-2,NA,CASSLDRVQDTQYF,TGTGCCAGCAGCTTAGACAGAGTCCAAGATACGCAGTATTTT
TRBD1,TRBJ2-2,TRBV7-9,NA,CASIGTGGPGELFF,TGTGCCAGCATTGGGACAGGGGGTCCCGGGGAGCTGTTTTTT
NA,TRBJ1-2,TRBV30,NA,CAWDLSDRGGYTF,TGTGCCTGGGACCTTTCAGATCGGGGTGGCTACACCTTC
NA,TRBJ2-1,TRBV19,once,CASSIGDNEQFF,TGTGCCAGTAGTATCGGAGACAATGAGCAGTTCTTC
TRBD1,TRBJ1-2,TRBV6-4,NA,CASSSTQGASGYTF,TGTGCCAGCAGTTCTACACAGGGGGCGAGTGGCTACACCTTC
NA,TRBJ2-2,TRBV4-2,NA,CASSPRGAPNPNTGELFF,TGTGCCAGCAGCCCCCGGGGAGCGCCTAACCCTAACACCGGGGAGCTGTTTTTT
NA,TRBJ2-7,TRBV10-2,NA,CASRNQLRRYEQYF,TGCGCCAGCAGGAACCAGCTCCGCAGGTACGAGCAGTACTTC
NA,TRBJ2-7,TRBV29-1,NA,CSVEDGSGYEQYF,TGCAGCGTTGAGGACGGGAGTGGGTACGAGCAGTACTTC
TRBD2,TRBJ2-1,TRBV30,NA,CAWSLAGGGGEQFF,TGTGCCTGGAGTCTAGCGGGAGGTGGGGGTGAGCAGTTCTTC
NA,TRBJ1-6,TRBV15,NA,CATSRDRDSPLHF,TGTGCCACCAGCAGAGATCGGGATTCACCCCTCCACTTT
TRBD2,TRBJ2-3,TRBV30,NA,CAWGRLAGGADTQYF,TGTGCCTGGGGTCGACTAGCGGGGGGCGCAGATACGCAGTATTTT
NA,TRBJ1-2,TRBV4-1,NA,CASSHSGDTYGYTF,TGTGCCAGCAGCCATTCCGGGGATACCTATGGCTACACCTTC
NA,TRBJ2-5,TRBV6-1,NA,CASSEVGPWGETQYF,TGTGCCAGCAGTGAAGTGGGGCCGTGGGGCGAGACCCAGTACTTC
NA,TRBJ2-2,TRBV7-3,NA,CASSPTRDKGGELFF,TGTGCCAGCAGCCCAACTAGGGACAAGGGCGGGGAGCTGTTTTTT
NA,TRBJ2-7,TRBV5-1,NA,CASSLDSFREQYF,TGCGCCAGCAGCTTGGACTCGTTCCGCGAGCAGTACTTC
NA,TRBJ1-1,TRBV9,NA,CASTPQRGLDTEAFF,TGTGCCAGCACCCCCCAAAGGGGGTTAGACACTGAAGCTTTCTTT
NA,TRBJ2-3,TRBV7-3,once,CASSPGTSTDTQYF,TGTGCCAGCAGCCCTGGGACTAGCACAGATACGCAGTATTTT
NA,TRBJ1-1,TRBV5-5,few,CASSLVASEAFF,TGTGCCAGCAGCTTGGTAGCCTCCGAGGCTTTCTTT
TRBD2,TRBJ2-1,TRBV4-1,NA,CASSQDTSGSYNEQFF,TGCGCCAGCAGCCAAGATACTAGCGGGAGCTACAATGAGCAGTTCTTC
NA,TRBJ2-1,TRBV10-3,NA,CAISGQGEAYNEQFF,TGTGCCATCAGTGGGCAGGGGGAGGCCTACAATGAGCAGTTCTTC
NA,TRBJ2-5,TRBV5-1,NA,CASTPSVDVGQPQETQYF,TGCGCCAGCACCCCCTCCGTGGACGTTGGACAACCCCAAGAGACCCAGTACTTC
TRBD1,TRBJ1-6,TRBV5-4,NA,CASRTHASGQGVSPLHF,TGTGCCAGCAGAACGCACGCTTCGGGACAGGGAGTTTCACCCCTCCACTTT
NA,TRBJ2-7,TRBV19,NA,CATGTRSYEQYF,TGTGCCACCGGGACTCGATCCTACGAGCAGTACTTC
TRBD1,TRBJ2-7,TRBV5-8,NA,CASRRGQGDSYEQYF,TGTGCCAGCAGACGGGGACAGGGGGACTCCTACGAGCAGTACTTC